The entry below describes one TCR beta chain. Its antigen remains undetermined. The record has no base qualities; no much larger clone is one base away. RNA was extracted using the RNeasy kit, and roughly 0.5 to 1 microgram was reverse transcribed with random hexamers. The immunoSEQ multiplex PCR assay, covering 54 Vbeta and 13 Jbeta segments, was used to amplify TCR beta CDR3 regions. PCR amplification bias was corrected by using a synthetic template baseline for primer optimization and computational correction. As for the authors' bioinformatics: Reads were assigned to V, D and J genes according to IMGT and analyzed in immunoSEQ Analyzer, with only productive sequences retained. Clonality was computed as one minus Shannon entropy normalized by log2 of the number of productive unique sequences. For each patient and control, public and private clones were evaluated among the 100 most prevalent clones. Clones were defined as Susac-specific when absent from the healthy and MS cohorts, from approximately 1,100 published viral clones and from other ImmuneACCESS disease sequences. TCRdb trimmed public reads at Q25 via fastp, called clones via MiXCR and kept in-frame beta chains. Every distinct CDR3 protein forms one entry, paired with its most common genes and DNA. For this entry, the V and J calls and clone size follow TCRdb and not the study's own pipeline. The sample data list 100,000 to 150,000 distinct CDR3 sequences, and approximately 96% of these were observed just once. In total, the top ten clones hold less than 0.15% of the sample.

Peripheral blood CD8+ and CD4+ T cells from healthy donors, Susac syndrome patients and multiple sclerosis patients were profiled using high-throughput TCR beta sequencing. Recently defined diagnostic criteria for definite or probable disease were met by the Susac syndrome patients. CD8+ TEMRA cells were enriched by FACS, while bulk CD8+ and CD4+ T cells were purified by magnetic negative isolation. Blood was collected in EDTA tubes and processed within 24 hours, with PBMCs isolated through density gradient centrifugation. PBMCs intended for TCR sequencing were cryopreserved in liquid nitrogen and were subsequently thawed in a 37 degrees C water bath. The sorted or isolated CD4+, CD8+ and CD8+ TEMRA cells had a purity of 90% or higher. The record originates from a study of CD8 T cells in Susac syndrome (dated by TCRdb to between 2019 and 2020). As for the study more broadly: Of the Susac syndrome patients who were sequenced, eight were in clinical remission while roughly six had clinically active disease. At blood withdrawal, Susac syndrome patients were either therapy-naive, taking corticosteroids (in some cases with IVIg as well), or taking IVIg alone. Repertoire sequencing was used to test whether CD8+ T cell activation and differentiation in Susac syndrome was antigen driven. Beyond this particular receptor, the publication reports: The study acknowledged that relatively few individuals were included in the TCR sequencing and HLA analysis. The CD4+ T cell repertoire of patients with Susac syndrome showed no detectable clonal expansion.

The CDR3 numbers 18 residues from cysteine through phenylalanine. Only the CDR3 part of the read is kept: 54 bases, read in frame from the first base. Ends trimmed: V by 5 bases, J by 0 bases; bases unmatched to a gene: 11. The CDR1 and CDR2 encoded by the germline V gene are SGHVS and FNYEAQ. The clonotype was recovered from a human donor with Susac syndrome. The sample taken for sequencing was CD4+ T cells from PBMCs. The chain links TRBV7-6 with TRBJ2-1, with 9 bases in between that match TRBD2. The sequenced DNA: TGTGCCAGCAGCAACTGGCTAGCGGGATTTAGCTCCTACAATGAGCAGTTCTTC. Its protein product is CASSNWLAGFSSYNEQFF.